This T cell receptor (beta chain) is from a study of cytomegalovirus exposure and HLA in healthy donors. PCR was performed using 60 Vbeta and 13 Jbeta primers. Some clones are missing from TCRdb's copy, which holds only in-frame ones; the method was immunoSEQ multiplex PCR. Of 120,000 or so clones in the sample, about 86% were seen once. CDR1 GTSNPN and CDR2 SVGIG come from the germline V gene (reference sequence). Trimming removed 1 base at V and 1 base at J, with 7 bases between. The CDR3 consists of 13 residues. Notes on this clone: Its specificity is unknown.

Study observations and caveats: In vitro work confirmed that three CMV-associated chains recognize CMV antigens. Per published accounts, TCR beta sequences correctly predicted the HLA-A and HLA-B alleles of most subjects. The listing of 150 to 200 TCR beta chains classed them as cytomegalovirus-associated.

Participants comprised healthy donors of bone marrow. Sequencing was performed on PBMCs. The chain uses TRBV30 and TRBJ1-1; a weak D match, TRBD1 (6 bases). The receptor's source is a man in his forties in good health and CMV-seronegative. CDR3 region: CAWSEGGNTEAFF. CDR3 DNA sequence: TGTGCCTGGAGTGAAGGGGGGAACACTGAAGCTTTCTTT.